This TCR beta chain comes out of a study of breast tumors, draining lymph nodes, adjacent tissues. Study results and caveats: Tumor TCR diversity was below lymph nodes but above nontumor tissue. That most tumor T cells come from lymph nodes remained unproven. Luminal-like breast cancer showed significantly higher tumor–nontumor repertoire similarity than basal-like. Data fit most tumor T cells coming from lymph node, expanding in tumor.

This CDR3 has 13 residues. Trimming removed 1 base at V and 11 bases at J, with 12 bases between. Germline CDR1 MGHRA, CDR2 YSYEKL. This clonotype has at least ten counts. The antigen is undetermined. Samples came from axillary lymph nodes draining the breast cancer. TCRdb re-derived calls from the multiplex PCR reads in MiXCR, one entry per CDR3 protein. Among about 230,000 distinct CDR3 sequences, roughly 30% were seen once, and the ten largest hold around 1.4%. Source material: axillary lymph node tissue. The rearrangement links TRBV4-1 to TRBJ1-3, with D perhaps TRBD1 (5 bases). The TCR sequence derives from a female donor with breast cancer. Some clones in this sample may be carry-over from other donors' samples. This CDR3 is CASSQGRQGSIYF. As DNA, the CDR3 is TGCGCCAGCAGCCAAGGAAGGCAGGGATCCATATATTTT.